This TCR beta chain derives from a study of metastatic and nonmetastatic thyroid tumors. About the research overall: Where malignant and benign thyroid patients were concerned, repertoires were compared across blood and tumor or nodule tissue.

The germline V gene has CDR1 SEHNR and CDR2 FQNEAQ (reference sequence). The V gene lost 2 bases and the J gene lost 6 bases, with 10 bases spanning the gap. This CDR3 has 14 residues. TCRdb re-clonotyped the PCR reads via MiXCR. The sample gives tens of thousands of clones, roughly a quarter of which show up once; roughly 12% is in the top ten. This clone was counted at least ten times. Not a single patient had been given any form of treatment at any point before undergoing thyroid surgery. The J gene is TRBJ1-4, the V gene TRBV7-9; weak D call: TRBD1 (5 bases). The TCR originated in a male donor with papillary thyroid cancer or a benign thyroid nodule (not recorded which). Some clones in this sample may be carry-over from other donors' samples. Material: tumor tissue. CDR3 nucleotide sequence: TGTGCCAGCAGCTTACTGGGGACCGATGAAAAACTGTTTTTT. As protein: CASSLLGTDEKLFF.